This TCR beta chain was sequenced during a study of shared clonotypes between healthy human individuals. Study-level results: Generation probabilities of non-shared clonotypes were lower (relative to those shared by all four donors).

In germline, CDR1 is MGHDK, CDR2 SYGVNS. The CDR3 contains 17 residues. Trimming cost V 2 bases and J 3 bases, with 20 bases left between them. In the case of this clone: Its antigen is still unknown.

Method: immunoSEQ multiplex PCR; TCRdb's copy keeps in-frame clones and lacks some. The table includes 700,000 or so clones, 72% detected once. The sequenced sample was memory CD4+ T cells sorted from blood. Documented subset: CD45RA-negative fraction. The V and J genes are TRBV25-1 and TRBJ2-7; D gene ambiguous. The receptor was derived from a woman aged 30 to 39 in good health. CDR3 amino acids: CASSEAVQTSRFYEQYF. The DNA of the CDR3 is TGTGCCAGCAGTGAAGCCGTTCAAACGAGTCGATTCTACGAGCAGTACTTC.